The entry below describes one T cell receptor (beta chain). Its antigen is undetermined. With V trimmed by 2 bases and J by 5 bases, 3 bases remained unmatched. The CDR3 sequence is 14 residues long. The germline gives CDR1 LGHNA, CDR2 YNFKEQ. This sample is drawn from a study of T cells in Graves' hyperthyroidism and ophthalmopathy. Study-level points and caveats: The model foresaw ophthalmopathy a median roughly 6.6 months prior to onset. Most expanded thyroid clonotypes above 0.001 recurred in blood.

Uncontrolled infection, other autoimmune disease, pregnancy or lactation disqualified patients from enrolment. The investigators amplified TCR beta CDR3 regions from RNA transcripts. The TCR CDR3 was amplified in a first-round RT-PCR using the HTBI primer set. MiXCR, run by TCRdb on the multiplex PCR reads, gives a single entry per CDR3 protein. The sample lists hundreds of thousands of distinct CDR3 sequences, roughly 15% occurring once. The chain carries TRBV4-2 and TRBJ1-1; TRBD1 agrees at 9 bases. The sequence was collected from a woman aged 45 to 65 with Graves' ophthalmopathy. The source material was blood. CDR3 nucleotides: TGTGCCAGCAGCCAACCGGACAGGGGTACTGAAGCTTTCTTT. This codes for CASSQPDRGTEAFF.